Each of the 25 T cell receptor beta chains below was sequenced from the same sample in a study of CD8+CD57+ T cells in acquired aplastic anemia. Profiling of TCR beta VDJ combinations and CDR3 sequences used genomic DNA as template. TCRdb itself ran the reads through MiXCR, one entry per CDR3 protein. The table records 250,000 to 300,000 distinct CDR3 sequences, 55% to 65% of them present only once. Sequenced: sorted CD4+, CD8+, or CD8+CD57+ T cells (not recorded which) from PBMCs. The receptors originated from a human donor with severe aplastic anemia or a healthy control (not recorded which).

The chain has TRBV20-1 and TRBJ1-6; D not certain. Germline values: CDR1 DFQATT, CDR2 SNEGSKA (reference sequence). Trimming removed 3 bases at V and 5 bases at J, with 14 bases between. The CDR3 extends over 15 amino acids. The CDR3, as DNA: TGCAGTGCTAGGAGGGAGGCAGGTGATAATTCACCCCTCCACTTT. Its translation is CSARREAGDNSPLHF.

In this sample, this clonotype turned up many times. V is TRBV7-8 and J is TRBJ2-5, with TRBD1 matching 9 bases. With 5 bases clipped from V and 5 bases from J, the junction kept 3 bases outside the gene matches. This CDR3 comprises 13 residues. The V gene's germline CDR1 is SGHVS and CDR2 FQNEAQ. The CDR3 DNA follows: TGTGCCAGCAGCCGACAGGGGGGGGAGACCCAGTACTTC. It yields the protein CASSRQGGETQYF.

As for this clonotype: In this CDR3 the conserved last residue, phenylalanine or tryptophan, is missing, so a read error is likely. This chain links TRBV15 with TRBJ2-3; 8 bases match TRBD1. The CDR3 has 15 residues. The V gene's germline CDR1 is LNHNV and CDR2 YYDKDF (reference sequence). The V gene end was trimmed by 3 bases and the J gene end by 2 bases; junction bases not matched to a gene: 4. The CDR3 DNA reads as TGTGCCACCAGCAGGGACAGGGTTCTCACAGATACGCAGTATCTT. This sequence encodes CATSRDRVLTDTQYL.

The V call is TRBV7-9, the J call TRBJ2-1; 11 bases line up with TRBD2. CDR1 is SEHNR and CDR2 is FQNEAQ in the germline V gene (reference sequence). The CDR3 covers 16 residues. Trimming took 5 bases from V and 6 from J; bases not matched to a gene: 9. The CDR3 region is CASSPRTSGFVNEQFF. The CDR3 region has the DNA TGTGCCAGCAGCCCCAGGACTAGCGGGTTTGTCAATGAGCAGTTCTTC.

The gene calls are TRBV20-1 and TRBJ2-5; D unresolved. The CDR3 is made up of 13 amino acids. V was trimmed by 3 bases and J by 1 base, leaving 9 bases between them. Germline values: CDR1 DFQATT, CDR2 SNEGSKA (reference sequence). In nucleotides, the CDR3 is TGCAGTGCTAGCGGCCTGGGCCAAGAGACCCAGTACTTC. It specifies CSASGLGQETQYF.

The chain recombines TRBV9 with TRBJ1-2; 8 nucleotides agree with TRBD1. With 0 bases clipped from V and 6 bases from J, the junction kept 1 base outside the gene matches. Germline CDR1 is SGDLS and CDR2 is YYNGEE. There are 13 residues in the CDR3. The CDR3 here is CASSVGQGHGYTF. CDR3 in DNA: TGTGCCAGCAGCGTAGGACAGGGGCATGGCTACACCTTC.

This clonotype showed up just a few times. This chain links TRBV2 with TRBJ1-6, with D perhaps matching TRBD1 (6 bases). Trimming stripped 7 bases from V and 7 bases from J, with 14 bases between. The germline gives CDR1 SNHLY, CDR2 FYNNEI. The CDR3 is 14 residues long. CDR3 region: CASTEDSVNSPLHF. The CDR3 nucleotides read TGTGCCAGCACCGAGGACAGTGTGAATTCACCCCTCCACTTT.

This chain joins TRBV10-3 and TRBJ2-2; maybe TRBD2 (6 bases). Germline V CDR1 and CDR2: ENHRY, SYGVKD. The CDR3 consists of 13 residues. V was cut by 10 bases and J by 4 bases, with 13 bases left in between. The CDR3 DNA is TGTGCCAGCCGGGCGGGGATCACCGGGGAGCTGTTTTTT. Protein sequence: CASRAGITGELFF.

This rearrangement joins TRBV19 to TRBJ1-1; D may be TRBD1 (6 bases). The CDR3 runs to 15 residues. Germline assignment: CDR1 LNHDA and CDR2 SQIVND (reference sequence). V was trimmed by 7 bases and J by 4 bases, leaving 19 bases between them. The CDR3 loop is CASIGRGAVFTEAFF. Here the CDR3 DNA reads TGTGCCAGTATAGGCAGGGGAGCGGTGTTCACTGAAGCTTTCTTT. The entire variable domain, with the rest obtained from reference TRBV19 and TRBJ1-1, is as follows: DGGITQSPKYLFRKEGQNVTLSCEQNLNHDAMYWYRQDPGQGLRLIYYSQIVNDFQKGDIAEGYSVSREKKESFPLTVTSAQKNPTAFYLCASIGRGAVFTEAFFGQGTRLTVV.

This clonotype was recorded many times. The CDR3 nucleotides are TGTGCCAGTAGTACCGGGGCGGGTGAGCAGTTCTTC. The encoded protein is CASSTGAGEQFF. The rearrangement uses TRBV19 and TRBJ2-1, with D perhaps being TRBD1 or TRBD2 (5 bases each). The CDR3 spans 12 residues. V lost 4 bases, J lost 9 bases, and 10 bases lay in between. Per germline, CDR1 LNHDA and CDR2 SQIVND (reference sequence).

This sequence joins TRBV14 and TRBJ1-2, with 8 bases fitting TRBD1. Per germline, CDR1 SGHDN and CDR2 FVKESK. V shed 4 bases and J 3 bases; nucleotides not matched to a gene: 4. The CDR3 runs 14 residues. The chain's CDR3 is CASSRTGNHYGYTF. The CDR3 nucleotides read TGTGCCAGCAGCCGGACAGGGAATCACTATGGCTACACCTTC.

The rearrangement uses TRBV9 and TRBJ2-3; TRBD1 matches at 9 bases. This CDR3 spans 15 amino acids. Per germline, CDR1 SGDLS and CDR2 YYNGEE. The V gene end was trimmed by 2 bases and the J gene end by 4 bases; junction bases not matched to a gene: 5. The CDR3 DNA reads as TGTGCCAGCAGCGTCGCCGGACAGGGGTCAGATACGCAGTATTTT. Translated, it gives CASSVAGQGSDTQYF.

J is TRBJ2-5 and V is TRBV20-1; 10 bases line up with TRBD2. The ends lost 0 bases at V and 4 bases at J; junction bases unmatched: 5. Germline V gene sequence: CDR1 DFQATT, CDR2 SNEGSKA (reference sequence). The CDR3 runs 15 residues. The CDR3 reads CSARDLAGEGETQYF. CDR3 sequence (DNA): TGCAGTGCTAGAGATCTAGCGGGGGAAGGAGAGACCCAGTACTTC.

This clonotype was recorded many times. V usage is TRBV5-8 and J usage is TRBJ2-5; TRBD1 is a possible D gene (5 bases). This CDR3 region has 13 residues. Trimming took off 0 bases at V and 3 bases at J, with 6 bases between the two ends. The germline V gene has CDR1 SGHTS and CDR2 YDEGEE. The CDR3 is CASSLVREETQYF. As DNA, the CDR3 is TGTGCCAGCAGCTTGGTCAGGGAAGAGACCCAGTACTTC. Filled out from reference TRBV5-8 and TRBJ2-5, the complete variable domain reads EAGVTQSPTHLIKTRGQQATLRCSPISGHTSVYWYQQALGLGLQFLLWYDEGEERNRGNFPPRFSGRQFPNYSSELNVNALELEDSALYLCASSLVREETQYFGPGTRLLVL.

The table lists this clonotype with a count of one. J is TRBJ1-5 and V is TRBV20-1; no clear D gene. The CDR3 runs 12 residues. V lost 2 bases to trimming and J lost 2 bases, with 4 bases between them. Germline CDR1 and CDR2: DFQATT and SNEGSKA (reference sequence). In nucleotides, the CDR3 is TGCAGTGCTAGAATTGGCAATCAGCCCCAGCATTTT. This gives the protein CSARIGNQPQHF.

The genes are TRBV12-3 or TRBV12-4 and TRBJ1-5, with TRBD1 identical over 9 bases. There are 15 residues in the CDR3. J lost 5 bases, V lost 6 bases, and 8 bases had no gene match. CDR3 sequence: CASRSTGTGYQPQHF. The CDR3 region has the DNA TGTGCCAGCAGATCGACCGGGACAGGGTATCAGCCCCAGCATTTT.

Ten or more counts support this clonotype. The V and J genes are TRBV2 and TRBJ2-7, with 12 bases lining up with TRBD1. CDR1 and CDR2 (germline): SNHLY, FYNNEI. The V and J ends lost 11 bases and 6 bases, in that order; junction bases with no gene match: 5. This CDR3 has 12 residues. Written as DNA, the CDR3 is TGTGCCGGGGGACAGGGGGCGGGCGAGCAGTACTTC. This sequence encodes CAGGQGAGEQYF. Full variable domain (missing parts from reference TRBV2 and TRBJ2-7): EPEVTQTPSHQVTQMGQEVILRCVPISNHLYFYWYRQILGQKVEFLVSFYNNEISEKSEIFDDQFSVERPDGSNFTLKIRSTKLEDSAMYFCAGGQGAGEQYFGPGTRLTVT.

In its sample, this clonotype was seen once. V gene TRBV7-9 combines with J gene TRBJ2-2; D unclear. This CDR3 is built from 15 residues. The V end lost 9 bases, the J end lost 1 base, and 15 bases lay between the germline ends. Germline CDR1 reads SEHNR; CDR2 reads FQNEAQ (reference sequence). The CDR3 coding sequence is TGTGCCAGGGCTTTTGGGCAGGTGAACACCGGGGAGCTGTTTTTT. This sequence encodes CARAFGQVNTGELFF. Complete variable domain (other parts from reference TRBV7-9 and TRBJ2-2): DTGVSQNPRHKITKRGQNVTFRCDPISEHNRLYWYRQTLGQGPEFLTYFQNEAQLEKSRLLSDRFSAERPKGSFSTLEIQRTEQGDSAMYLCARAFGQVNTGELFFGEGSRLTVL.

The chain uses TRBV20-1 and TRBJ1-6; 7 nucleotides match TRBD1. In germline, CDR1 is DFQATT, CDR2 SNEGSKA (reference sequence). After removal of 6 bases from V and 5 bases from J, the junction contained 7 bases not matched to a gene. The CDR3 loop spans 14 amino acids. The CDR3 protein is CSALKGQNNSPLHF. CDR3 in DNA: TGCAGTGCCCTTAAGGGACAGAATAATTCACCCCTCCACTTT.

The CDR3 is CSARSGAAGEQYF. The CDR3 nucleotides read TGCAGTGCCAGGTCGGGGGCTGCCGGGGAGCAGTACTTC. The chain combines TRBV20-1 with TRBJ2-7; TRBD1 or TRBD2 may be the D gene (6 bases each). Deletions cut 6 bases from V and 7 bases from J, with 19 bases between. Germline V lookup: CDR1 DFQATT, CDR2 SNEGSKA (reference sequence). This CDR3 contains 13 residues.

The V and J genes are TRBV5-1 and TRBJ2-7; TRBD2 matches 8 bases. The CDR3 is 14 residues long. Losses at the gene ends were 4 bases for V and 9 bases for J; bases not matched to a gene: 12. Germline V gives CDR1 SGHRS, CDR2 YFSETQ. The CDR3 region has the DNA TGCGCCAGCAGCCCCGATCGGGGGGGCTCTGGGCAGTACTTC. Amino acid sequence: CASSPDRGGSGQYF.

The chain recombines TRBV5-1 with TRBJ2-3, with 7 bases aligning to TRBD2. Germline V lookup: CDR1 SGHRS, CDR2 YFSETQ. Trimming at V came to 5 bases and at J to 3 bases, leaving 9 bases not matched to a gene. The length of the CDR3 is 15 residues. CDR3 bases: TGCGCCAGCAGATGGTATGGGAGGGAAACAGATACGCAGTATTTT. Amino acids: CASRWYGRETDTQYF.

V and J are TRBV9 and TRBJ2-1, with D perhaps TRBD1 (5 bases). The V and J ends lost 0 bases and 8 bases respectively, with 15 bases between them. Looked up from germline, CDR1 is SGDLS and CDR2 is YYNGEE. The CDR3 is 15 amino acids. In DNA, the CDR3 is TGTGCCAGCAGCGTAGGTGGGCGTCTAGGGGATGAGCAGTTCTTC. Its translation: CASSVGGRLGDEQFF.

This chain joins TRBV19 and TRBJ2-5; 15 nucleotides agree with TRBD2. V was clipped by 6 bases and J by 4 bases; unmatched bases: 0. There are 14 residues in the CDR3. Per germline, CDR1 LNHDA and CDR2 SQIVND (reference sequence). The CDR3 region is CASRGLAGGETQYF. CDR3 bases: TGTGCCAGTAGGGGACTAGCGGGAGGAGAGACCCAGTACTTC.

This clonotype was counted at least ten times. This chain links TRBV5-1 with TRBJ2-2, with TRBD2 as a possible D gene (5 bases). The CDR3 totals 20 residues. V gave up 7 bases and J gave up 2 bases, with 30 bases separating them. Looked up from germline, CDR1 is SGHRS and CDR2 is YFSETQ. The DNA for the CDR3 is TGCGCCAGCGGGCCGCGGGCTTGGGGATCACGCCAGACCAACACCGGGGAGCTGTTTTTT. Protein product: CASGPRAWGSRQTNTGELFF. Full variable domain (rest looked up from reference TRBV5-1 and TRBJ2-2): KAGVTQTPRYLIKTRGQQVTLSCSPISGHRSVSWYQQTPGQGLQFLFEYFSETQRNKGNFPGRFSGRQFSNSRSEMNVSTLELGDSALYLCASGPRAWGSRQTNTGELFFGEGSRLTVL.